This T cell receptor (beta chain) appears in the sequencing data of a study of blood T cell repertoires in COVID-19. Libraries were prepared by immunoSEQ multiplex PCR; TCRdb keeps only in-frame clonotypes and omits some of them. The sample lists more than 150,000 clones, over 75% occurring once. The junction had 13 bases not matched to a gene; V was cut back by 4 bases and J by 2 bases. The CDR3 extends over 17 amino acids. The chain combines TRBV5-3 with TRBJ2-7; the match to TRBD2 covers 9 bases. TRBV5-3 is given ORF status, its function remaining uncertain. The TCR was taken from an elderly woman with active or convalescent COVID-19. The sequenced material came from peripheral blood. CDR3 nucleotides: TGTGCCAGAAGCCACTTACCGAATCGACTAGCGGCCTACGAGCAGTACTTC. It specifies CARSHLPNRLAAYEQYF.